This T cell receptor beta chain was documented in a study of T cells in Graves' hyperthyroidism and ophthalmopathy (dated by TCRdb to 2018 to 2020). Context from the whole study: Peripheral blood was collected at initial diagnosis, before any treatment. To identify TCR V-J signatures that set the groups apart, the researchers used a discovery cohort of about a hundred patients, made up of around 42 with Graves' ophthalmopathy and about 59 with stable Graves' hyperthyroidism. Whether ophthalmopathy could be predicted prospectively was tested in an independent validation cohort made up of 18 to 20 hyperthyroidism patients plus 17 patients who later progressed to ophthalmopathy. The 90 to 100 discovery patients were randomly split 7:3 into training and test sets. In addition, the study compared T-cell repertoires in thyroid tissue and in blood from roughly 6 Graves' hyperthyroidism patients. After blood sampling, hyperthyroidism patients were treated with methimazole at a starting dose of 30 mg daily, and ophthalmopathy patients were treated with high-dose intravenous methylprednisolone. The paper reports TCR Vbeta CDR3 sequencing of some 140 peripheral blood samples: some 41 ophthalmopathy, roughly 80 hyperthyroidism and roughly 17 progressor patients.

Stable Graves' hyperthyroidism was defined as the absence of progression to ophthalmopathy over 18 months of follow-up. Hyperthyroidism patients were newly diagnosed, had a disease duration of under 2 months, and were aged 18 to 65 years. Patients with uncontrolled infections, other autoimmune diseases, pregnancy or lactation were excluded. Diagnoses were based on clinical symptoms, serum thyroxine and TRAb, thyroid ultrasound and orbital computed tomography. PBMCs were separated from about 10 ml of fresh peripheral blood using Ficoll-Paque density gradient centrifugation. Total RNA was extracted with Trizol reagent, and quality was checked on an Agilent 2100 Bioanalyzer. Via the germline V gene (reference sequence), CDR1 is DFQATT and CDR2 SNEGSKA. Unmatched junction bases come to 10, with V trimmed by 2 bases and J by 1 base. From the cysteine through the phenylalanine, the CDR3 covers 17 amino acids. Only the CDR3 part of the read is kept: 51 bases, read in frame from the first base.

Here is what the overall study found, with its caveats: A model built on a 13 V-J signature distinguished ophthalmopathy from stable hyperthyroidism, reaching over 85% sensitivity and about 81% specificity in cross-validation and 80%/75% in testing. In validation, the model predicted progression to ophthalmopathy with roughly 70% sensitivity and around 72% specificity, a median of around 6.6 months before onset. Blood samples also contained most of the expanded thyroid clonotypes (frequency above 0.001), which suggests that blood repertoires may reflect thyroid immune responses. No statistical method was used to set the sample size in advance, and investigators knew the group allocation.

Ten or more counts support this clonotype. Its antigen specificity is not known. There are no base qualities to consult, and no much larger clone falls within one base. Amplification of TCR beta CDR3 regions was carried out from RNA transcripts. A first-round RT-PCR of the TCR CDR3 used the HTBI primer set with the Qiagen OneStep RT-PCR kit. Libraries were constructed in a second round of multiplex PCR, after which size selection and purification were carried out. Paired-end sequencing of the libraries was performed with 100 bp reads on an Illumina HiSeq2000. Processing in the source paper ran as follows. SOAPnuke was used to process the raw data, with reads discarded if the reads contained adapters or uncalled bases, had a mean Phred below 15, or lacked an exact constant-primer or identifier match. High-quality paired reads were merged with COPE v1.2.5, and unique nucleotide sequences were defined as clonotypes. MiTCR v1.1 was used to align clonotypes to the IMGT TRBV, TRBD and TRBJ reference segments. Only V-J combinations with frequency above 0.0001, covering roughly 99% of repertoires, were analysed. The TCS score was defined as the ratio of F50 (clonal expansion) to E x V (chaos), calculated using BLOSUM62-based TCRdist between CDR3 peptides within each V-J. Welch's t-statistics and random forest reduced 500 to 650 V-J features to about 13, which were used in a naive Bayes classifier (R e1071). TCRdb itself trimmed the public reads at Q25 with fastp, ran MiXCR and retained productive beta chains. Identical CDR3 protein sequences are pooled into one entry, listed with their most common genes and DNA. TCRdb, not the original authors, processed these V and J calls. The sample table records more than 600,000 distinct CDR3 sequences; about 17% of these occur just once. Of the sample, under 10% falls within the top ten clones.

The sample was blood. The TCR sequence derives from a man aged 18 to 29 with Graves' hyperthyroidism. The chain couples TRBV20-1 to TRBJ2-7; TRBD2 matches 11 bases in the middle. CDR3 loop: CSARIAGGPFRSYEQYF. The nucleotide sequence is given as TGCAGTGCTAGAATAGCGGGAGGGCCTTTTAGGTCCTACGAGCAGTACTTC.